The 9 T cell receptor beta chains listed next were all sequenced from one sample in a study of blood T cell repertoires in COVID-19. Assay: immunoSEQ multiplex PCR; the TCRdb copy retains only in-frame clones and omits some. Among about 120,000 clones listed, less than 90% were seen once. The sample comprised peripheral blood. The receptors here all came from an elderly man with acute or convalescent COVID-19.

This rearrangement joins TRBV24-1 to TRBJ2-1, with 11 bases matching TRBD1. The CDR3 consists of 16 residues. Germline V gives CDR1 KGHDR, CDR2 SFDVKD. J was trimmed by 7 bases and V by 2 bases; bases with no gene match: 6. CDR3 residues: CATSDSGTGGLNEQFF. The CDR3 region has the DNA TGTGCCACCAGTGATTCCGGGACAGGGGGTTTAAATGAGCAGTTCTTC.

A few counts support this clone. The chain carries TRBV18 and TRBJ2-3; 11 bases line up with TRBD2. CDR3 length: 16 amino acids. J lost 1 base, V lost 6 bases, and 6 bases had no gene match. From germline, CDR1 is KGHSH and CDR2 LQKENI. Written as DNA, the CDR3 is TGTGCCAGCTCCGAACTAGCGGGAGCCCGCACAGATACGCAGTATTTT. Translation: CASSELAGARTDTQYF.

The rearrangement uses TRBV19 and TRBJ1-2, with D perhaps matching TRBD1 (6 bases). This CDR3 has 14 amino acids. Germline lookup yields CDR1 LNHDA and CDR2 SQIVND (reference sequence). Trimming stripped 0 bases from V and 4 bases from J, with 9 bases between. The CDR3 nucleotides read TGTGCCAGTAGTATAGACGGACAGCCCTATGGCTACACCTTC. The encoded protein is CASSIDGQPYGYTF. Full variable domain (rest looked up from reference TRBV19 and TRBJ1-2): DGGITQSPKYLFRKEGQNVTLSCEQNLNHDAMYWYRQDPGQGLRLIYYSQIVNDFQKGDIAEGYSVSREKKESFPLTVTSAQKNPTAFYLCASSIDGQPYGYTFGSGTRLTVV.

This sequence joins TRBV11-1 and TRBJ2-1, with 8 bases aligning to TRBD2. The germline CDR1 and CDR2 sequences are SGHAT and FQDESV (reference sequence). V lost 1 base, J lost 4 bases, and 3 bases stayed unmatched. This CDR3 contains 15 residues. In DNA, the CDR3 is TGTGCCAGCAGCTTAGAGGCGGGGGGATACAATGAGCAGTTCTTC. This encodes CASSLEAGGYNEQFF.

Details on this clone: This sample includes further DNA sequences coding for the same CDR3. The V and J genes are TRBV3-1 (or the pseudogene TRBV3-2) and TRBJ1-1; no clear D gene. The CDR3 covers 13 residues. CDR1 and CDR2 (germline): LGHDT, YNNKEL (reference sequence). V was shortened by 0 bases and J by 4 bases, with 6 bases between the two germline ends. The CDR3 region has the DNA TGTGCCAGCAGCCAAGAACCGGGCACTGAAGCTTTCTTT. Its protein product is CASSQEPGTEAFF.

The chain combines TRBV14 with TRBJ1-1, with 7 bases fitting TRBD1. The germline gives CDR1 SGHDN, CDR2 FVKESK. The CDR3 sequence is 14 residues long. Unmatched junction bases numbered 3, after V lost 4 bases and J lost 1 base. DNA of the CDR3: TGTGCCAGCAGCCCTCGGACAGGGAACACTGAAGCTTTCTTT. Its protein product is CASSPRTGNTEAFF.

The V call is TRBV2, the J call TRBJ2-5; TRBD2 matches 9 bases. V shed 1 base, J shed 3 bases, and the junction held 3 bases outside the gene matches. Looked up from germline, CDR1 is SNHLY and CDR2 is FYNNEI. The CDR3 contains 15 residues. CDR3 coding DNA: TGTGCCAGCAGTGAAGGAGGACTAGCGAAAGAGACCCAGTACTTC. Residues: CASSEGGLAKETQYF. Drawing the rest from reference TRBV2 and TRBJ2-5, the complete variable domain is EPEVTQTPSHQVTQMGQEVILRCVPISNHLYFYWYRQILGQKVEFLVSFYNNEISEKSEIFDDQFSVERPDGSNFTLKIRSTKLEDSAMYFCASSEGGLAKETQYFGPGTRLLVL.

This rearrangement joins TRBV2 to TRBJ1-1; perhaps TRBD1 as D (6 bases). From germline, CDR1 is SNHLY and CDR2 FYNNEI. V lost 5 bases, J lost 3 bases, and 16 bases lay in between. CDR3 length equals 15 residues. This CDR3 reads CASSPQGIGYTEAFF. The DNA of the CDR3 is TGTGCCAGCAGTCCACAGGGAATAGGGTACACTGAAGCTTTCTTT.

J is TRBJ2-7 and V is TRBV28; 11 nucleotides align to TRBD2. Germline values: CDR1 MDHEN, CDR2 SYDVKM. CDR3 length equals 15 residues. Trimming took 5 bases from V and 3 from J; bases not matched to a gene: 6. The CDR3 nucleotides are TGTGCCAGCAGTCAACCGGGACTAGCGGACTACGAGCAGTACTTC. This gives the protein CASSQPGLADYEQYF.